This T cell receptor beta chain comes out of a study of blood T cell repertoires in COVID-19. Profiling relied on immunoSEQ multiplex PCR, and the TCRdb table lists in-frame clones only, not all of them. Among a few hundred thousand clones listed, 87% were seen once. Donors in Cohort 3 who had recovered were those with two negative PCRs, healthcare professional clearance, or resolution of their symptoms. V lost 5 bases, J lost 3 bases, and 10 bases lay in between. CDR3 length equals 13 residues. Germline assignment: CDR1 LNHDA and CDR2 SQIVND (reference sequence). The sample taken for sequencing was PBMCs or T cells enriched from blood (not recorded which). The source is a woman aged 45 to 65 who had recovered from COVID-19. This rearrangement joins TRBV19 to TRBJ1-2, with D perhaps TRBD1 (5 bases). The CDR3 sequence is CASSPDTDYGYTF. The CDR3 coding sequence is TGTGCCAGTAGTCCGGACACTGACTATGGCTACACCTTC.